This T cell receptor beta chain stems from a study of blood T cell repertoires in COVID-19 (dated by TCRdb to about 2020). Context from the whole study: The collaborator samples originated in the United States, Italy and Spain and spanned the acute and convalescent phases of COVID-19. The sample metadata nearly always contained a de-identified subject ID, COVID-19 status, age in years and sex. Subjects who had been exposed to COVID-19, were actively infected with it, or had recovered from it provided the deeply sampled blood TCRbeta repertoires that made up the dataset. The repertoires were released in a freely available public database intended as a resource for research on the immune response to SARS-CoV-2. The prospective study material was composed of cDNA or gDNA derived from T cells, B-cell-depleted T cells, or PBMCs. Where available, HLA class I and class II types were taken from metadata supplied by the sample provider and were not determined by assay-based typing. The samples were drawn from two sources: the first 160 participants of the ongoing ImmuneRACE study, and 1,000 to 1,500 subjects contributed by 6 global collaborators. The study at large found these results: The amount of clinical and demographic metadata varied by source and participant and was provided uncurated.

The immunoSEQ Assay, a bias-controlled multiplex PCR, was used to amplify TCRbeta CDR3 regions from genomic DNA. Per the source publication's procedure: Nucleated cell counts per sample were estimated from amplification of reference gene primers within the assay. To quantify the absolute abundance of each unique TCRbeta CDR3 rearrangement, sequence reads were collapsed and filtered. Productive Simpson clonality was computed per sample as the square root of Simpson's diversity index over productive rearrangements. TCRdb provides this immuneACCESS table in a form limited to in-frame rearrangements. Some clones are lacking; in checked studies, under half of them reflect an unresolved V gene, and why the rest are absent is not known. The DNA was the basis for D and trimming; V, J and clone size are from that table. In this sample the table shows about 210,000 clones, over 80% of which occur a single time. The ten largest make up approximately 7.8% of the sample.

Points on this clone: No antigen is known for it. No much larger clone exists at a distance of one base, and base qualities are not known.

In Seattle, one collaborating source enrolled patients while the infection was active and tracked those patients longitudinally over the course of disease. Collaborating institutions collected whole blood in K2EDTA tubes following their own protocols. For TCRbeta analysis, collaborator samples were shipped as frozen whole blood, as isolated PBMCs, or as DNA extracted from either sample type. Sequencing was done on a sample of peripheral blood. The clonotype originates from a woman aged 55-69 years with COVID-19, enrolled during active disease.

The CDR3 reads as follows: CASSPLAGSSYNEQFF. The DNA sequence follows: TGTGCCAGCTCACCGCTAGCGGGGAGCTCCTACAATGAGCAGTTCTTC. The rearranged segments are TRBV18 and TRBJ2-1; 9 middle bases align to TRBD2. The germline V gene specifies KGHSH as CDR1 and LQKENI as CDR2. The CDR3 measures 16 amino acids from cysteine to phenylalanine. The CDR3 DNA has 48 bases and is translated from base 1. Trimming accounts for 3 bases at V and 0 bases at J, while the number of junction bases matched to no gene is 3. With the portions outside the CDR3 filled from the reference TRBV18 and TRBJ2-1 genes, the complete variable region becomes NAGVMQNPRHLVRRRGQEARLRCSPMKGHSHVYWYRQLPEEGLKFMVYLQKENIIDESGMPKERFSAEFPKEGPSILRIQQVVRGDSAAYFCASSPLAGSSYNEQFFGPGTRLTVL.